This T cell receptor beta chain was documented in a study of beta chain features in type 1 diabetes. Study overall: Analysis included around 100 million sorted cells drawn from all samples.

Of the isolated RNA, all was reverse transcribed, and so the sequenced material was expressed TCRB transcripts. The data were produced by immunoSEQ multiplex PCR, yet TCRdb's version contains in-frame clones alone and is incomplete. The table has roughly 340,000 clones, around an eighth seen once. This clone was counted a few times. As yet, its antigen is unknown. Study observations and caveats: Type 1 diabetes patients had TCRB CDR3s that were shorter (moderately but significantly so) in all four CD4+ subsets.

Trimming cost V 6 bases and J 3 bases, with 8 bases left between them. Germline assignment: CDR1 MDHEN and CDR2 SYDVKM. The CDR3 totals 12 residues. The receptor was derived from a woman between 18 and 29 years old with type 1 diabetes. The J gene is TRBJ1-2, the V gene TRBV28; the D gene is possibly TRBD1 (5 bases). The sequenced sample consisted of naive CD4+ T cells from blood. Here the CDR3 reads CASSQGYYGYTF. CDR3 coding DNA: TGTGCCAGCAGCCAGGGATACTATGGCTACACCTTC.